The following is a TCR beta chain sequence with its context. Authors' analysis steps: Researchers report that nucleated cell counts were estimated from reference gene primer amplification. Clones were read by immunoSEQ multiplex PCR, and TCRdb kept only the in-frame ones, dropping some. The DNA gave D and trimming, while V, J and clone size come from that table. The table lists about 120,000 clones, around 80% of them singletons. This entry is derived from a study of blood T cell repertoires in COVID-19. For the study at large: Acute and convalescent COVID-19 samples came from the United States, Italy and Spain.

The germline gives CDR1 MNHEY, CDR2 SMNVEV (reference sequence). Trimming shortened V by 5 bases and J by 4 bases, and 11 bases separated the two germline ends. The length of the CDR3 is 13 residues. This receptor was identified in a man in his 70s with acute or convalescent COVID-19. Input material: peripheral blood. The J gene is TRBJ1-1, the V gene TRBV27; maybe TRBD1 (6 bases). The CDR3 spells CASSTTGFTEAFF. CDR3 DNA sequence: TGTGCCAGCAGTACCACAGGGTTCACTGAAGCTTTCTTT.